Below are 22 T cell receptor beta chains sequenced from a single sample in a study of vaccination and CD4 T cells after COVID-19. Treatment given: approximately 9-day PBMC culture with coronavirus spike peptide pools or control peptides (ViraFEST assay). Scientists ran DNA taken from cultured CD4+ T cells through the Oncomine TCR Beta short-read assay for sequencing. TCRdb processed the PCR reads anew with MiXCR; each CDR3 protein has one entry. Among tens of thousands of distinct CDR3 sequences listed, around half were seen once. No antigen has been assigned to these receptors. The specimen was CD4+ T cells from blood, cultured in vitro. All receptors come from a human donor who had recovered from COVID-19.

The chain has TRBV2 and TRBJ2-7; D may be TRBD2 (6 bases). V was pared by 4 bases and J by 0 bases, with 16 bases between. CDR1 is SNHLY, CDR2 FYNNEI, per germline. The CDR3 is 16 amino acids. The CDR3 nucleotides are TGTGCCAGCAGTGCCCTTTTCGGGAGCCTCTCCTACGAGCAGTACTTC. Translation: CASSALFGSLSYEQYF.

The chain has TRBV12-3 or TRBV12-4 and TRBJ2-5; 12 bases are shared with TRBD1. The CDR3 is 15 amino acids. With V trimmed by 6 bases and J by 5 bases, 7 bases remained unmatched. The CDR3 DNA follows: TGTGCCAGCAGATCCGGGACAGGGGGCTGGGAGACCCAGTACTTC. Translation gives CASRSGTGGWETQYF.

Only one count was recorded for this clonotype. The chain employs TRBV5-4 and TRBJ2-7; D may be TRBD1 (6 bases). Deletions cut 2 bases from V and 4 bases from J, with 7 bases between. The germline V gene encodes CDR1 SGHNT and CDR2 YYREEE (reference sequence). The CDR3 extends over 12 amino acids. The CDR3 sequence: CASSFTGYEQYF. The CDR3 DNA reads as TGTGCCAGCAGCTTTACAGGGTACGAGCAGTACTTC.

The chain recombines TRBV6-5 with TRBJ2-7, with D tentatively TRBD1 (5 bases). Germline CDR1 MNHEY, CDR2 SVGAGI. Trimming pared 4 bases from V and 9 bases from J, leaving 19 bases between. The CDR3 runs 14 residues. The CDR3 reads CASSLEGAPSPQYF. Here the CDR3 DNA reads TGTGCCAGCAGTTTAGAAGGGGCTCCCTCCCCGCAGTACTTC.

The gene calls are TRBV12-3 or TRBV12-4 and TRBJ2-3, with 9 bases lining up with TRBD1. The ends lost 6 bases at V and 3 bases at J; junction bases unmatched: 7. CDR3 length equals 15 residues. The chain's CDR3 is CASSQRDRGTDTQYF. CDR3 coding DNA: TGTGCCAGCAGCCAACGTGACAGGGGGACAGATACGCAGTATTTT.

This clonotype was seen just once. This rearrangement joins TRBV19 to TRBJ2-3; 14 bases are shared with TRBD2. The CDR3 sequence is 16 residues long. Unmatched junction bases numbered 5, after V lost 8 bases and J lost 1 base. Germline-derived CDR1 and CDR2 are LNHDA and SQIVND (reference sequence). CDR3 in amino acids: CASGTSGGWRTDTQYF. CDR3 in DNA: TGTGCCAGTGGGACTAGCGGGGGTTGGCGCACAGATACGCAGTATTTT.

CDR3 nucleotides: TGTGCCAGCAGTCGAGGGGGAAGCGGACTAGCGGGAGCCCAGCAGTACTTC. The encoded protein is CASSRGGSGLAGAQQYF. The rearrangement joins TRBV6-2 or TRBV6-3 to TRBJ2-7; 13 bases match TRBD2. Germline V gene lookup returns CDR1 MNHEY and CDR2 SVGEGT. The CDR3 runs to 17 residues. With V trimmed by 5 bases and J by 8 bases, 15 bases remained unmatched.

This clonotype was counted only a few times. The chain combines TRBV10-1 with TRBJ1-2; possible D gene TRBD1, 5 bases. The germline CDR1 and CDR2 sequences are WNHNN and SYGVQD (reference sequence). V shed 11 bases and J shed 8 bases, with 24 bases lying between them. There are 14 residues in the CDR3. The CDR3 DNA reads TGCGCCGGGTGTGTGGGGCGCCCGGGAGGAGGCTACACCTTC. This gives the protein CAGCVGRPGGGYTF.

The chain employs TRBV6-1 and TRBJ1-5; possibly TRBD1 for D (6 bases). V lost 6 bases and J 1 base, leaving 13 bases between the germline ends. Germline CDR1 MNHNS, CDR2 SASEGT. The CDR3 length is 15 residues. This chain's CDR3 is CASSSFGQSNQPQHF. Written as DNA, the CDR3 is TGTGCCAGCAGCTCTTTCGGACAGAGCAATCAGCCCCAGCATTTT.

The rearrangement joins TRBV20-1 to TRBJ1-5, with D possibly being TRBD1 (5 bases). With 6 bases removed from V and 1 base from J, the gap between germline ends came to 13 bases. CDR3 length: 14 amino acids. Germline CDR1 is DFQATT and CDR2 is SNEGSKA (reference sequence). The CDR3 DNA reads TGCAGTGCCCGCCCGGGGGTAAGCAATCAGCCCCAGCATTTT. The encoded protein is CSARPGVSNQPQHF.

In this sample, this clonotype turned up a few times. The chain combines TRBV28 with TRBJ2-1; the D is unclear. The CDR3 runs to 12 residues. V was cut by 1 base and J by 3 bases, with 1 base left in between. CDR1 MDHEN and CDR2 SYDVKM come from the germline V gene. The CDR3 region has the DNA TGTGCCAGCAGTTTATACTACAATGAGCAGTTCTTC. It translates to CASSLYYNEQFF.

This clonotype has only a few counts. This chain joins TRBV28 and TRBJ1-2, with D unclear. CDR1 is MDHEN and CDR2 is SYDVKM in the germline V gene. With 3 bases removed from V and 8 bases from J, the gap between germline ends came to 13 bases. This CDR3 has 13 residues. The CDR3 loop is CASSFRPTEGYTF. The CDR3 nucleotides read TGTGCCAGCAGTTTCCGTCCGACGGAGGGCTACACCTTC.

The rearrangement joins TRBV29-1 to TRBJ1-3, with D possibly being TRBD1 (5 bases). CDR3 size: 13 residues. The V and J ends lost 7 bases and 3 bases respectively, with 13 bases between them. Germline V gives CDR1 SQVTM, CDR2 ANQGSEA. The CDR3 loop is CSGRGKSGNTIYF. For the CDR3, the DNA is TGCAGCGGAAGGGGAAAGAGTGGAAACACCATATATTTT.

The chain combines TRBV20-1 with TRBJ2-3, with 9 nucleotides matching TRBD2. From germline, CDR1 is DFQATT and CDR2 SNEGSKA (reference sequence). This CDR3 has 14 residues. V was clipped by 3 bases and J by 6 bases; unmatched bases: 7. The CDR3 loop reads CSARLAGEGDTQYF. CDR3 sequence (DNA): TGCAGTGCTAGGTTAGCGGGAGAGGGTGATACGCAGTATTTT.

Only a few counts were recorded for this clonotype. The rearrangement links TRBV6-1 to TRBJ2-5, with TRBD2 matching over 7 bases. Germline trimming cut 7 bases from V and 5 bases from J; bases unmatched to any gene: 25. The CDR3 spans 19 residues. Germline CDR1 is MNHNS and CDR2 is SASEGT. CDR3 amino acids: CASNPTGTVGTTGAETQYF. The CDR3 DNA reads TGTGCCAGCAATCCAACCGGGACGGTTGGGACTACCGGGGCGGAGACCCAGTACTTC.

This clonotype was seen a handful of times. The rearrangement joins TRBV6-2 or TRBV6-3 to TRBJ1-1; D remains unclear. Per the germline V gene, CDR1 is MNHEY and CDR2 is SVGEGT. This CDR3 spans 12 amino acids. The germline V and J ends were trimmed by 3 bases and 1 base, with 3 bases remaining between them. The CDR3 bases are TGTGCCAGCAGTTATTGGAACACTGAAGCTTTCTTT. Translation: CASSYWNTEAFF.

The gene calls are TRBV11-2 and TRBJ2-7; 12 nucleotides match TRBD2. The germline V gene has CDR1 SGHAT and CDR2 FQNNGV. The length of the CDR3 is 18 residues. J was trimmed by 7 bases and V by 5 bases; bases with no gene match: 18. The CDR3 nucleotides read TGTGCCAGCAGCCCAAAACTCAGACTAGCGGGAGCCTCAAGGGAGCAGTACTTC. This gives the protein CASSPKLRLAGASREQYF.

The chain combines TRBV5-4 with TRBJ2-5, with a weak D call TRBD2 (5 bases). Germline V gives CDR1 SGHNT, CDR2 YYREEE (reference sequence). The CDR3 totals 14 residues. Between the trimmed V and J ends, which lost 2 bases and 1 base, there was a span of 9 bases. DNA of the CDR3: TGTGCCAGCAGCTTTGGTGCGGGCCAAGAGACCCAGTACTTC. Its translation: CASSFGAGQETQYF.

The rearrangement uses TRBV12-3 or TRBV12-4 and TRBJ1-1; 7 bases match TRBD1. Trimming cost V 5 bases and J 1 base; bases outside gene matches: 10. This CDR3 comprises 16 residues. CDR3 loop: CASSPRDSGPNTEAFF. Here the CDR3 DNA reads TGTGCCAGCAGTCCGCGGGACAGCGGACCGAACACTGAAGCTTTCTTT.

The chain is built from TRBV2 and TRBJ2-7, with 10 nucleotides matching TRBD2. This CDR3 region has 17 residues. V was clipped by 5 bases and J by 1 base; unmatched bases: 11. CDR1 and CDR2 from the germline V gene are SNHLY and FYNNEI. This CDR3 reads CASSPLGLAGESYEQYF. The CDR3 DNA is TGTGCCAGCAGTCCGCTGGGGCTAGCGGGAGAGTCCTACGAGCAGTACTTC.

The rearrangement joins TRBV7-3 to TRBJ2-5; D might be TRBD2 (6 bases). Germline values: CDR1 SGHTA, CDR2 FQGTGA. Trimming removed 1 base from V and 5 bases from J, with 20 bases in between. This CDR3 is 17 amino acids long. CDR3: CASSLMAGPNTGETQYF. The CDR3 coding sequence is TGTGCCAGCAGCTTAATGGCGGGACCCAATACGGGGGAGACCCAGTACTTC.

V usage is TRBV7-8 and J usage is TRBJ2-7; a weak D match, TRBD2 (6 bases). Germline CDR1 and CDR2: SGHVS and FQNEAQ. V was cut by 3 bases and J by 2 bases, with 14 bases left in between. The CDR3 covers 15 residues. CDR3 residues: CASSFGEAATYEQYF. The CDR3 nucleotides are TGTGCCAGCAGCTTTGGGGAGGCAGCTACCTACGAGCAGTACTTC.